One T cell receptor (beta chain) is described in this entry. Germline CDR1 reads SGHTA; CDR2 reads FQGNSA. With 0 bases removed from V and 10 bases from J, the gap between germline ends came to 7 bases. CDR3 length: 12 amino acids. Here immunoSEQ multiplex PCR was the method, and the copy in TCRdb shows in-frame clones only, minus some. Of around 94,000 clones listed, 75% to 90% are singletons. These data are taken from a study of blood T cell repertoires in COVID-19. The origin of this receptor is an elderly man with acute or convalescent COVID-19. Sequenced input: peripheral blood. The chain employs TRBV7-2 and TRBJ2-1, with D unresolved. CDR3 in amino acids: CASSLALREQFF. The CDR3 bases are TGTGCCAGCAGCTTAGCGTTGAGGGAGCAGTTCTTC.